This is a list of T cell receptor beta chains from one sample in a study of blood T cell repertoires in COVID-19. Generated by immunoSEQ multiplex PCR, the TCRdb table keeps only in-frame clones and is missing some. The sample carries over 110,000 clones, about 87% recorded once. Sample: peripheral blood. The source of these receptors is a human donor in a cohort sampled during active COVID-19. CDR3s include the opening cysteine and the closing phenylalanine or tryptophan. The D gene is left open where the match is weak. Not all rows give a size; the values are once, few, many and, for expanded clones, a class.

abundance: NA
d_gene: TRBD1
v_gene: TRBV27
j_gene: TRBJ1-2
CDR3nt: TGTGCCAGCAGGAAATCGGGACAGAGCTCTGGCTACACCTTC
CDR3aa: CASRKSGQSSGYTF

abundance: NA
d_gene: NA
v_gene: TRBV6-5
j_gene: TRBJ2-4
CDR3nt: TGTGCCAGCAGTCGAGGGATAGCCAAAAACATTCAGTACTTC
CDR3aa: CASSRGIAKNIQYF

abundance: NA
d_gene: NA
v_gene: TRBV3-1/TRBV3-2
j_gene: TRBJ1-1
CDR3nt: TGTGCCAGCAGTCCTCGGTGGAGGAACACTGAAGCTTTCTTT
CDR3aa: CASSPRWRNTEAFF

abundance: NA
d_gene: NA
v_gene: TRBV4-2
j_gene: TRBJ1-1
CDR3nt: TGTGCCAGCAGCCAAGGGGGCATTCAAACACGCCAAGCTTTCTTT
CDR3aa: CASSQGGIQTRQAFF

abundance: once
d_gene: NA
v_gene: TRBV19
j_gene: TRBJ2-1
CDR3nt: TGTGCCAGTAGTGTTCAGGGGAGTCCCTACAATGAGCAGTTCTTC
CDR3aa: CASSVQGSPYNEQFF

abundance: NA
d_gene: NA
v_gene: TRBV2
j_gene: TRBJ1-5
CDR3nt: TGTGCCAGCAGTCCCGCGCCAGGGAGCAATCAGCCCCAGCATTTT
CDR3aa: CASSPAPGSNQPQHF

abundance: NA
d_gene: NA
v_gene: TRBV6-2/TRBV6-3
j_gene: TRBJ1-2
CDR3nt: TGTGCCAGCAGTTACTCTGGGCTCCACGGCTACACCTTC
CDR3aa: CASSYSGLHGYTF

abundance: NA
d_gene: NA
v_gene: TRBV19
j_gene: TRBJ1-5
CDR3nt: TGTGCCAGTAGCTCCAAGGGGAATCAGCCCCAGCATTTT
CDR3aa: CASSSKGNQPQHF

abundance: NA
d_gene: TRBD1
v_gene: TRBV5-1
j_gene: TRBJ1-3
CDR3nt: TGCGCCAGCAGCGAACAGGGGGCAGGGGGAAACACCATATATTTT
CDR3aa: CASSEQGAGGNTIYF

abundance: NA
d_gene: NA
v_gene: TRBV5-1
j_gene: TRBJ2-3
CDR3nt: TGCGCCAGCAGTCGCCCCGAGGATACGCAGTATTTT
CDR3aa: CASSRPEDTQYF

abundance: NA
d_gene: NA
v_gene: TRBV18
j_gene: TRBJ2-4
CDR3nt: TGTGCCAGCTCACCGGGCACAGCCCTAGCCAAAAACATTCAGTACTTC
CDR3aa: CASSPGTALAKNIQYF

abundance: NA
d_gene: TRBD1
v_gene: TRBV3-1/TRBV3-2
j_gene: TRBJ2-3
CDR3nt: TGTGCCAGCAGGACCTCCGGGACAGGGGTGAATACGCAGTATTTT
CDR3aa: CASRTSGTGVNTQYF

abundance: NA
d_gene: NA
v_gene: TRBV4-2
j_gene: TRBJ1-1
CDR3nt: TGTGCCAGCAGCCAATGGTCCAGTACGACTGAAGCTTTCTTT
CDR3aa: CASSQWSSTTEAFF

abundance: NA
d_gene: NA
v_gene: TRBV5-4
j_gene: TRBJ1-1
CDR3nt: TGTGCCAGCAGCAGACCGGGACACCAGAACACTGAAGCTTTCTTT
CDR3aa: CASSRPGHQNTEAFF

abundance: NA
d_gene: NA
v_gene: TRBV27
j_gene: TRBJ2-2
CDR3nt: TGTGCCACCGGGAAAGGTGGAACCGGGGAGCTGTTTTTT
CDR3aa: CATGKGGTGELFF

abundance: few
d_gene: TRBD2
v_gene: TRBV4-2
j_gene: TRBJ2-7
CDR3nt: TGTGCCAGCAGCCAAGAACTAGCGGGGGGCTACGAGCAGTACTTC
CDR3aa: CASSQELAGGYEQYF

abundance: NA
d_gene: NA
v_gene: TRBV6-5
j_gene: TRBJ2-6
CDR3nt: TGTGCCAGCAGGCCCAGGGGGGCGGGGGCCAACGTCCTGACTTTC
CDR3aa: CASRPRGAGANVLTF

abundance: NA
d_gene: TRBD1
v_gene: TRBV3-1/TRBV3-2
j_gene: TRBJ2-7
CDR3nt: TGTGCCAGCACCGCTCCGGGACAGGACGAGCAGTACTTC
CDR3aa: CASTAPGQDEQYF

abundance: NA
d_gene: NA
v_gene: TRBV12-3/TRBV12-4
j_gene: TRBJ2-7
CDR3nt: TGTGCCAGCAGTTTAGTGGACAACTACGAGCAGTACTTC
CDR3aa: CASSLVDNYEQYF

abundance: NA
d_gene: TRBD1
v_gene: TRBV29-1
j_gene: TRBJ2-1
CDR3nt: TGCAGCGCCGAGGGTCGTCTGGGACAGGGTTACAATGAGCAGTTCTTC
CDR3aa: CSAEGRLGQGYNEQFF

abundance: NA
d_gene: NA
v_gene: TRBV6-5
j_gene: TRBJ1-6
CDR3nt: TGTGCCAGCAGAGACGGGTCACACTATAATTCACCCCTCCACTTT
CDR3aa: CASRDGSHYNSPLHF

abundance: NA
d_gene: NA
v_gene: TRBV2
j_gene: TRBJ1-5
CDR3nt: TGTGCCAGCAGTAAATTACAGGGTGGGGGCAATCAGCCCCAGCATTTT
CDR3aa: CASSKLQGGGNQPQHF

abundance: NA
d_gene: NA
v_gene: TRBV15
j_gene: TRBJ2-5
CDR3nt: TGTGCCACCAGCAGAAACAGGAGGGCGGGAGAGACCCAGTACTTC
CDR3aa: CATSRNRRAGETQYF

abundance: NA
d_gene: NA
v_gene: TRBV10-3
j_gene: TRBJ2-5
CDR3nt: TGTGCCATCAGTAGGGGGGGTGACCAAGAGGCCCAGTACTTC
CDR3aa: CAISRGGDQEAQYF

abundance: once
d_gene: NA
v_gene: TRBV5-1
j_gene: TRBJ2-3
CDR3nt: TGCGCCAGCGGGCGGGACTTTGAAACAGATACGCAGTATTTT
CDR3aa: CASGRDFETDTQYF

abundance: NA
d_gene: NA
v_gene: TRBV5-8
j_gene: TRBJ2-5
CDR3nt: TGTGCCAGCAGTCTAGGGGCCTTCCAAGAGACCCAGTACTTC
CDR3aa: CASSLGAFQETQYF

abundance: NA
d_gene: TRBD1
v_gene: TRBV5-4
j_gene: TRBJ2-7
CDR3nt: TGTGCCAGCAGCTTGGGGGCGACAGGGTACGACGAGCAGTACTTC
CDR3aa: CASSLGATGYDEQYF

abundance: NA
d_gene: NA
v_gene: TRBV19
j_gene: TRBJ1-2
CDR3nt: TGTGCCAGTAGTCCAAGTACGGGACACTCCCCGCTCTATGGCTACACCTTC
CDR3aa: CASSPSTGHSPLYGYTF

abundance: NA
d_gene: TRBD1
v_gene: TRBV5-1
j_gene: TRBJ1-6
CDR3nt: TGCGCCAGCAGCTTGGGGACAGGGGGCAGTTTATCCTATAATTCACCCCTCCACTTT
CDR3aa: CASSLGTGGSLSYNSPLHF

abundance: NA
d_gene: TRBD1
v_gene: TRBV5-4
j_gene: TRBJ1-4
CDR3nt: TGTGCCAGCAGCTTGGCCAGGAGGACAGGGGGCGCGTCGGAACTGTTTTTT
CDR3aa: CASSLARRTGGASELFF

abundance: once
d_gene: NA
v_gene: TRBV27
j_gene: TRBJ2-3
CDR3nt: TGTGCCAGCAGTGAGCGGGCCAGGCAAGATACGCAGTATTTT
CDR3aa: CASSERARQDTQYF

abundance: NA
d_gene: NA
v_gene: TRBV27
j_gene: TRBJ2-2
CDR3nt: TGTGCCAGCAGTTATGGGACATCGGTCGGGCCCGGGGAGCTGTTTTTT
CDR3aa: CASSYGTSVGPGELFF

abundance: once
d_gene: TRBD1
v_gene: TRBV29-1
j_gene: TRBJ1-4
CDR3nt: TGCAGCGTTGGCCTTCGACAGGGGGCCGGCGAAAAACTGTTTTTT
CDR3aa: CSVGLRQGAGEKLFF

abundance: NA
d_gene: NA
v_gene: TRBV7-2
j_gene: TRBJ2-7
CDR3nt: TGTGCCAGCAGCTTAGACAGGGACTCCTACGAGCAGTACTTC
CDR3aa: CASSLDRDSYEQYF

abundance: once
d_gene: TRBD2
v_gene: TRBV7-9
j_gene: TRBJ2-5
CDR3nt: TGTGCCAGCAGCTTGGGACTAGGATCCCAAGAGACCCAGTACTTC
CDR3aa: CASSLGLGSQETQYF

abundance: NA
d_gene: NA
v_gene: TRBV5-4
j_gene: TRBJ1-2
CDR3nt: TGTGCCAGCAGCGGAAACTATGCCTACACCTTC
CDR3aa: CASSGNYAYTF

abundance: NA
d_gene: NA
v_gene: TRBV5-4
j_gene: TRBJ2-7
CDR3nt: TGTGCCAGCAGCCTAGAGGGACATACCCCCGTCGAGCAGTACTTC
CDR3aa: CASSLEGHTPVEQYF

abundance: NA
d_gene: NA
v_gene: TRBV11-2
j_gene: TRBJ1-1
CDR3nt: TGTGCCAGCAGTTACAGGGTGACGGTTAACACTGAAGCTTTCTTT
CDR3aa: CASSYRVTVNTEAFF